A single sample gave rise to the 13 T cell receptor beta chains below, sequenced in a study of shared clonotypes between healthy human individuals. This table comes from immunoSEQ multiplex PCR, and its TCRdb copy is limited to in-frame clones, with some not included. This sample has 600,000 to 800,000 clones, with 72% found just once. Source material: memory CD4+ T cells sorted from blood. Subset defined: CD45RA-negative fraction. These receptors were collected from a woman between 25 and 40 years old in good health.

This clone was detected only once. This chain connects TRBV5-1 to TRBJ2-7; TRBD2 agrees at 13 bases. Per germline, CDR1 SGHRS and CDR2 YFSETQ. The CDR3 extends over 17 amino acids. J was trimmed by 2 bases and V by 3 bases; bases with no gene match: 8. The CDR3 DNA reads as TGCGCCAGCAGCTCGGGACTAGCGGGAAGGAGGACCTACGAGCAGTACTTC. Translating it yields CASSSGLAGRRTYEQYF.

This clone was picked up a small number of times. Additional DNA sequences in this sample encode the identical CDR3. The chain is built from TRBV7-3 and TRBJ2-1; D is perhaps TRBD2 (5 bases). Trimming removed 1 base from V and 8 bases from J, with 9 bases in between. Germline assignment: CDR1 SGHTA and CDR2 FQGTGA. The CDR3 contains 13 residues. The CDR3: CASSLSGSDEQFF. For the CDR3, the DNA is TGTGCCAGCAGCTTAAGCGGGTCCGATGAGCAGTTCTTC.

The table lists this clone with a count of one. The rearrangement joins TRBV28 to TRBJ1-2; 9 bases match TRBD1. Germline CDR1 and CDR2: MDHEN and SYDVKM. Trimming took 4 bases from V and 4 from J; bases not matched to a gene: 4. This CDR3 comprises 14 residues. The CDR3 spells CASSSGTGTYGYTF. The DNA of the CDR3 is TGTGCCAGCAGTTCCGGGACAGGGACCTATGGCTACACCTTC.

A note on this clone: This is likely an artifact of a read error, given a far larger clone one base away. The J gene is TRBJ2-1, the V gene TRBV2, with TRBD2 matching 12 bases. The germline gives CDR1 SNHLY, CDR2 FYNNEI. The ends lost 8 bases at V and 4 bases at J; junction bases unmatched: 3. The CDR3 has 14 amino acids. CDR3 region: CASGLAGGYNEQFF. The CDR3 nucleotides are TGTGCCAGCGGTCTAGCGGGAGGGTACAATGAGCAGTTCTTC.

Here the CDR3 DNA reads TGTGCCTGGAGCGGACAGGGGGACTATGGCTACACCTTC. Protein sequence: CAWSGQGDYGYTF. V is TRBV30 and J is TRBJ1-2; TRBD1 agrees at 10 bases. Germline assignment: CDR1 GTSNPN and CDR2 SVGIG (reference sequence). The CDR3 is 13 residues long. V was clipped by 3 bases and J by 3 bases; unmatched bases: 1.

This clone was seen only a few times. This sequence joins TRBV10-1 and TRBJ2-5; 9 nucleotides align to TRBD2. The CDR3 is made up of 15 amino acids. With 3 bases clipped from V and 4 bases from J, the junction kept 6 bases outside the gene matches. Per germline, CDR1 WNHNN and CDR2 SYGVQD (reference sequence). Written as DNA, the CDR3 is TGCGCCAGCAGTGATCGCCTAGCGGGACGAGAGACCCAGTACTTC. This encodes CASSDRLAGRETQYF.

This chain connects TRBV14 to TRBJ2-3; possibly TRBD1 for D (5 bases). V lost 3 bases to trimming and J lost 2 bases, with 18 bases between them. The germline V gene has CDR1 SGHDN and CDR2 FVKESK. The CDR3 sequence is 17 residues long. The DNA of the CDR3 is TGTGCCAGCAGCCAGGGGCGACTCTTTATATCCACAGATACGCAGTATTTT. Amino acid sequence: CASSQGRLFISTDTQYF. The variable domain in full, completed from reference TRBV14 and TRBJ2-3, reads EAGVTQFPSHSVIEKGQTVTLRCDPISGHDNLYWYRRVMGKEIKFLLHFVKESKQDESGMPNNRFLAERTGGTYSTLKVQPAELEDSGVYFCASSQGRLFISTDTQYFGPGTRLTVL.

V usage is TRBV6-1 and J usage is TRBJ2-3; TRBD2 matches at 10 bases. This CDR3 region has 14 residues. V trimming: 8 bases; J trimming: 4 bases; junction bases outside the gene matches: 6. Germline lookup yields CDR1 MNHNS and CDR2 SASEGT. The CDR3 DNA follows: TGTGCCAGCCGGTCTAGCGGGAGACCAGATACGCAGTATTTT. It codes for CASRSSGRPDTQYF.

This chain connects TRBV19 to TRBJ1-1; D unclear. The V gene's germline CDR1 is LNHDA and CDR2 SQIVND (reference sequence). V lost 3 bases and J 12 bases, leaving 14 bases between the germline ends. The CDR3 consists of 12 residues. The CDR3 nucleotides read TGTGCCAGTAGTATCACCCCGGCTCTACCTTTCTTT. Amino acids: CASSITPALPFF.

This rearrangement joins TRBV7-9 to TRBJ2-3; 10 bases match TRBD2. Germline V gives CDR1 SEHNR, CDR2 FQNEAQ (reference sequence). The V gene end was trimmed by 5 bases and the J gene end by 3 bases; junction bases not matched to a gene: 5. The CDR3 has 15 residues. CDR3 amino acids: CASSETSGKTDTQYF. In DNA, the CDR3 is TGTGCCAGCAGCGAAACTAGCGGGAAGACAGATACGCAGTATTTT.

The rearrangement links TRBV10-2 to TRBJ2-5; D remains ambiguous. The CDR3 sequence is 13 residues long. V was clipped by 4 bases and J by 1 base, with 7 bases between them. Germline V gene data show CDR1 as WSHSY and CDR2 as SAAADI. CDR3 coding DNA: TGCGCCAGCAGTGCGACAATCCAAGAGACCCAGTACTTC. It encodes CASSATIQETQYF.

The rearrangement joins TRBV6-6 to TRBJ2-3; D perhaps matches TRBD2 (5 bases). Trimming pared 6 bases from V and 9 bases from J, leaving 10 bases between. The CDR3 covers 11 residues. Per the germline V gene, CDR1 is MNHNY and CDR2 is SVGAGI (reference sequence). The CDR3 DNA is TGTGCCAGCAGGGAGGTAGAAACGCAGTATTTT. Its protein product is CASREVETQYF.

A few counts support this clone. Other DNA sequences of this sample code for an identical CDR3. This rearrangement joins TRBV5-1 to TRBJ2-1; D is unresolved. There are 15 residues in the CDR3. Germline V gene lookup returns CDR1 SGHRS and CDR2 YFSETQ. Trimming pared 0 bases from V and 0 bases from J, leaving 7 bases between. In nucleotides, the CDR3 is TGCGCCAGCAGCTTGGATTCAAACTCCTACAATGAGCAGTTCTTC. Its protein is CASSLDSNSYNEQFF. Combining the CDR3 with reference TRBV5-1 and TRBJ2-1 gives the whole variable domain KAGVTQTPRYLIKTRGQQVTLSCSPISGHRSVSWYQQTPGQGLQFLFEYFSETQRNKGNFPGRFSGRQFSNSRSEMNVSTLELGDSALYLCASSLDSNSYNEQFFGPGTRLTVL.